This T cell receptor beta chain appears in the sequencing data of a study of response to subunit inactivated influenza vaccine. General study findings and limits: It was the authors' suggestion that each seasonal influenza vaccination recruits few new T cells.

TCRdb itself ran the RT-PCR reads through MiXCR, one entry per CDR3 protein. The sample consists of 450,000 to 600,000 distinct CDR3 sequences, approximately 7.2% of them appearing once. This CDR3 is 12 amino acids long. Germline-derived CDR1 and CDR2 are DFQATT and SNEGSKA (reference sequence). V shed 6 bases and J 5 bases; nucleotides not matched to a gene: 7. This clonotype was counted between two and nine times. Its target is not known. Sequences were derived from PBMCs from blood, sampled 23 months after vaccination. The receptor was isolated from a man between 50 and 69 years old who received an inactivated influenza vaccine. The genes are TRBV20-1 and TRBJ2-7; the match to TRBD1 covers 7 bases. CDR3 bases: TGCAGTGCCCAGGGGGTAAAAGACGAGCAGTACTTC. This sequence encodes CSAQGVKDEQYF.